The next 23 T cell receptor beta chains were all read from a single sample in a study of T cell responses to AZD1222 COVID-19 vaccine. The data were produced by immunoSEQ multiplex PCR, yet TCRdb's version contains in-frame clones alone and is incomplete. The data show about 55,000 clones, more than 70% seen once. This material consisted of peripheral blood, taken on day 0 of AZD1222 vaccination. These receptors were obtained from an adult in good health.

CDR3 amino acids: CASRPGTGGAYGYTF. Here the CDR3 DNA reads TGTGCCAGCAGGCCTGGGACAGGGGGAGCCTATGGCTACACCTTC. The chain uses TRBV28 and TRBJ1-2, with 11 bases aligning to TRBD1. CDR3 length: 15 residues. V trimming: 6 bases; J trimming: 4 bases; junction bases outside the gene matches: 7. From germline, CDR1 is MDHEN and CDR2 SYDVKM.

This clone came up once. For the CDR3, the DNA is TGTGCCAGCAGGGCAGGGTCTTTGTACGAGCAGTACTTC. Its translation: CASRAGSLYEQYF. The chain carries TRBV5-4 and TRBJ2-7; possibly TRBD1 for D (5 bases). Trimming left V 5 bases short and J 4 bases short, with 13 bases between. Germline CDR1 and CDR2: SGHNT and YYREEE (reference sequence). The CDR3 runs to 13 residues.

The chain employs TRBV28 and TRBJ2-3; 10 positions match TRBD2. V was clipped by 4 bases and J by 0 bases; unmatched bases: 4. CDR1 is MDHEN and CDR2 is SYDVKM in the germline V gene. The CDR3 is 16 residues long. CDR3 loop: CASSSPSGGSTDTQYF. The DNA for the CDR3 is TGTGCCAGCAGTTCCCCTAGCGGGGGTAGCACAGATACGCAGTATTTT. Using reference TRBV28 and TRBJ2-3 for the parts outside the CDR3, the full variable domain is DVKVTQSSRYLVKRTGEKVFLECVQDMDHENMFWYRQDPGLGLRLIYFSYDVKMKEKGDIPEGYSVSREKKERFSLILESASTNQTSMYLCASSSPSGGSTDTQYFGPGTRLTVL.

The chain uses TRBV4-1 and TRBJ1-1, with TRBD1 matching over 9 bases. Per the germline V gene, CDR1 is MGHRA and CDR2 is YSYEKL. The CDR3 consists of 17 residues. V gave up 0 bases and J gave up 0 bases; unmatched junction bases: 5. The CDR3 DNA is TGCGCCAGCAGCCAAGAGAGAACAGGGGGCCTGAACACTGAAGCTTTCTTT. It yields the protein CASSQERTGGLNTEAFF.

This clone was recorded once. CDR3 bases: TGCGCCAGCAGCTTGGGGGGCCAGGCTGAAGCTTTCTTT. This codes for CASSLGGQAEAFF. The chain couples TRBV5-1 to TRBJ1-1, with D tentatively TRBD1 (5 bases). The CDR3 length is 13 residues. Deletions cut 0 bases from V and 6 bases from J, with 9 bases between. CDR1 is SGHRS, CDR2 YFSETQ, per germline.

The V gene is TRBV7-9, the J gene TRBJ2-5, with 8 bases identical to TRBD1. With 3 bases clipped from V and 4 bases from J, the junction kept 1 base outside the gene matches. Per germline, CDR1 SEHNR and CDR2 FQNEAQ (reference sequence). The CDR3 is 13 amino acids. The CDR3 nucleotides are TGTGCCAGCAGCTTCGACAGGGGAGAGACCCAGTACTTC. Translated, it gives CASSFDRGETQYF.

CDR3 sequence (DNA): TGTGCCAGCAGTTTGCAGGGTCGTTCCAATCAGCCCCAGCATTTT. It yields the protein CASSLQGRSNQPQHF. The V and J genes are TRBV27 and TRBJ1-5, with a tentative D call TRBD1 (5 bases). This CDR3 has 15 amino acids. V was trimmed by 3 bases and J by 3 bases, leaving 12 bases between them. The V gene's germline CDR1 is MNHEY and CDR2 SMNVEV (reference sequence).

The chain has TRBV10-1 and TRBJ2-1; TRBD2 matches at 10 bases. CDR3 size: 13 residues. The germline CDR1 and CDR2 sequences are WNHNN and SYGVQD (reference sequence). With 6 bases clipped from V and 8 bases from J, the junction kept 4 bases outside the gene matches. CDR3: CASRAGLAYEQFF. The DNA for the CDR3 is TGCGCCAGCAGAGCGGGACTAGCGTATGAGCAGTTCTTC.

V gene TRBV5-6 combines with J gene TRBJ1-4; no clear D gene. Germline assignment: CDR1 SGHDT and CDR2 YYEEEE. V was shortened by 0 bases and J by 7 bases, with 4 bases between the two germline ends. CDR3 length: 12 amino acids. The CDR3 loop reads CASSLGPEKLFF. The CDR3 DNA sequence: TGTGCCAGCAGCTTGGGGCCTGAAAAACTGTTTTTT. The full variable domain, with the rest looked up from reference TRBV5-6 and TRBJ1-4, is DAGVTQSPTHLIKTRGQQVTLRCSPKSGHDTVSWYQQALGQGPQFIFQYYEEEERQRGNFPDRFSGHQFPNYSSELNVNALLLGDSALYLCASSLGPEKLFFGSGTQLSVL.

This rearrangement joins TRBV19 to TRBJ1-5, with TRBD1 matching over 8 bases. This CDR3 comprises 16 residues. Germline lookup yields CDR1 LNHDA and CDR2 SQIVND (reference sequence). V lost 3 bases to trimming and J lost 5 bases; unmatched junction nucleotides: 9. This CDR3 is CASSIRAGGLDQPQHF. CDR3 sequence (DNA): TGTGCCAGTAGTATTCGGGCAGGGGGCTTAGATCAGCCCCAGCATTTT.

The rearrangement uses TRBV21-1 and TRBJ1-3; the D call TRBD1 from the table was never checked on the DNA. TRBV21-1 is described as a pseudogene. This CDR3 spans 20 amino acids. As DNA, the CDR3 is TGTGCCAGCAGATTCTTGACAGGTGAACTTAATAATTTCTCTGGAAACACCATATATTTT. Its translation is CASRFLTGELNNFSGNTIYF.

The genes are TRBV6-5 and TRBJ1-4; D not certain. V dropped 5 bases and J dropped 5 bases, with 15 bases sitting between them. The CDR3 covers 15 residues. CDR1 MNHEY and CDR2 SVGAGI come from the germline V gene. The DNA for the CDR3 is TGTGCCAGCAGTAGAAGGGAGGACCGAAATGAAAAACTGTTTTTT. Translation: CASSRREDRNEKLFF.

The V and J genes are TRBV11-2 and TRBJ2-2; weak D call: TRBD2 (6 bases). CDR1 SGHAT and CDR2 FQNNGV come from the germline V gene. V was clipped by 3 bases and J by 0 bases, with 11 bases between them. The CDR3 is made up of 16 amino acids. The CDR3 is CASSFGRGANTGELFF. As DNA, the CDR3 is TGTGCCAGCAGCTTCGGGCGGGGAGCGAACACCGGGGAGCTGTTTTTT.

This rearrangement joins TRBV5-1 to TRBJ1-1; possible D gene TRBD1, 6 bases. The CDR3 has 17 amino acids. Deletions cut 4 bases from V and 3 bases from J, with 22 bases between. Germline CDR1 is SGHRS and CDR2 is YFSETQ. As DNA, the CDR3 is TGCGCCAGCAGCAAAGCCGGGACAACCTATGCGGACACTGAAGCTTTCTTT. Protein: CASSKAGTTYADTEAFF.

This chain connects TRBV6-5 to TRBJ2-7; possible D gene TRBD1, 7 bases. The V and J ends lost 7 bases and 2 bases respectively, with 15 bases between them. CDR3 size: 14 residues. Germline loops: CDR1 MNHEY, CDR2 SVGAGI. CDR3 in amino acids: CASTTPGGTYEQYF. The CDR3 DNA follows: TGTGCCAGCACGACCCCAGGGGGGACCTACGAGCAGTACTTC.

This clone was picked up one time. The J gene is TRBJ2-6, the V gene TRBV14, with D perhaps matching TRBD1 or TRBD2 (6 bases each). The length of the CDR3 is 18 residues. Germline V CDR1 and CDR2: SGHDN, FVKESK. The V end lost 3 bases, the J end lost 0 bases, and 15 bases lay between the germline ends. In DNA, the CDR3 is TGTGCCAGCAGCCAGCGGGACATCCGGCTCTCTGGGGCCAACGTCCTGACTTTC. Protein sequence: CASSQRDIRLSGANVLTF.

The rearrangement uses TRBV28 and TRBJ1-5; D perhaps matches TRBD1 (5 bases). Looked up from germline, CDR1 is MDHEN and CDR2 is SYDVKM. V lost 3 bases to trimming and J lost 5 bases, with 8 bases between them. The CDR3 sequence is 13 residues long. For the CDR3, the DNA is TGTGCCAGCAGTTTGTCAGGGCATCAGCCCCAGCATTTT. It is translated as CASSLSGHQPQHF.

V usage is TRBV27 and J usage is TRBJ1-4, with 8 bases aligning to TRBD1. Per germline, CDR1 MNHEY and CDR2 SMNVEV (reference sequence). J lost 9 bases, V lost 4 bases, and 4 bases had no gene match. This CDR3 is built from 13 residues. The CDR3 is CASSYGQGKKLFF. DNA of the CDR3: TGTGCCAGCAGTTACGGACAGGGAAAAAAACTGTTTTTT.

This chain connects TRBV2 to TRBJ2-1, with D possibly TRBD2 on 5 matching bases. This CDR3 contains 15 residues. Trimming pared 6 bases from V and 0 bases from J, leaving 12 bases between. Germline CDR1 and CDR2: SNHLY and FYNNEI. The CDR3 coding sequence is TGTGCCAGCAGCCTCGGACTGAGCTCCTACAATGAGCAGTTCTTC. Its protein is CASSLGLSSYNEQFF.

The chain joins TRBV7-9 to TRBJ2-7; D gene unclear. The CDR3 runs 12 residues. CDR1 is SEHNR, CDR2 FQNEAQ, per germline (reference sequence). The ends were cut back, 5 bases at V and 2 bases at J, with 7 bases in the middle. The chain's CDR3 is CASSIETYEQYF. Written as DNA, the CDR3 is TGTGCCAGCAGCATTGAGACCTACGAGCAGTACTTC.

The CDR3: CASSLDAPRAGELFF. The CDR3 DNA reads as TGCGCCAGCAGCTTGGATGCTCCTCGGGCCGGGGAGCTGTTTTTT. This sequence joins TRBV5-1 and TRBJ2-2; D gene unclear. The ends were cut back, 0 bases at V and 6 bases at J, with 12 bases in the middle. This CDR3 comprises 15 residues. Germline V lookup: CDR1 SGHRS, CDR2 YFSETQ.

This clone was seen just once. The chain couples TRBV21-1 to TRBJ1-1; the table's D gene call, TRBD1, was not cross checked with the DNA. TRBV21-1 is a pseudogene. This CDR3 has 23 amino acids. The CDR3 DNA sequence: TGTGCCAGCAGCAAAAAGGGAGGGACAGGGCTTACCTATTTGGCTTCGTTCCGAACTGAAGCTTTCTTT. This sequence encodes CASSKKGGTGLTYLASFRTEAFF.

The J gene is TRBJ2-1, the V gene TRBV25-1, with 9 bases matching TRBD2. The CDR3 sequence is 15 residues long. The trim removed 3 bases at V and 4 bases at J, leaving 4 bases unmatched. Germline V gives CDR1 MGHDK, CDR2 SYGVNS. CDR3 sequence: CASSDETSGYNEQFF. In DNA, the CDR3 is TGTGCCAGCAGTGATGAGACTAGCGGTTACAATGAGCAGTTCTTC.